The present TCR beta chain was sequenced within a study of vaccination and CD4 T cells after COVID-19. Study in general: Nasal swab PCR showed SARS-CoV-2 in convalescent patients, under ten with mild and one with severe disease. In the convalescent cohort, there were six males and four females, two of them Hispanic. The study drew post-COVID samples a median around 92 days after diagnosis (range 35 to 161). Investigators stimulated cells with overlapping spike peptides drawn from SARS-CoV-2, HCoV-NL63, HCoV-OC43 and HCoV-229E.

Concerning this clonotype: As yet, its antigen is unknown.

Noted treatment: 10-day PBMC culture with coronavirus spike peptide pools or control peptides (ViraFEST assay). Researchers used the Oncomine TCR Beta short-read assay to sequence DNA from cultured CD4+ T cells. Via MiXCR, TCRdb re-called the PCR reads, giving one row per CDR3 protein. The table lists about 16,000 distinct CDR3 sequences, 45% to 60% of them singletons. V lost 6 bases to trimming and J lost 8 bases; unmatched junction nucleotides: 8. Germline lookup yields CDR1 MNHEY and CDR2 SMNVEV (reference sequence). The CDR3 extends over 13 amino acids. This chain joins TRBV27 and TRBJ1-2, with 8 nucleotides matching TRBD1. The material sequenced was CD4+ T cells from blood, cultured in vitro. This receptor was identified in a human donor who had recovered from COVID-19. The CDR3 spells CASSTGGGGGYTF. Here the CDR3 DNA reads TGTGCCAGCAGCACAGGGGGGGGTGGGGGCTACACCTTC.